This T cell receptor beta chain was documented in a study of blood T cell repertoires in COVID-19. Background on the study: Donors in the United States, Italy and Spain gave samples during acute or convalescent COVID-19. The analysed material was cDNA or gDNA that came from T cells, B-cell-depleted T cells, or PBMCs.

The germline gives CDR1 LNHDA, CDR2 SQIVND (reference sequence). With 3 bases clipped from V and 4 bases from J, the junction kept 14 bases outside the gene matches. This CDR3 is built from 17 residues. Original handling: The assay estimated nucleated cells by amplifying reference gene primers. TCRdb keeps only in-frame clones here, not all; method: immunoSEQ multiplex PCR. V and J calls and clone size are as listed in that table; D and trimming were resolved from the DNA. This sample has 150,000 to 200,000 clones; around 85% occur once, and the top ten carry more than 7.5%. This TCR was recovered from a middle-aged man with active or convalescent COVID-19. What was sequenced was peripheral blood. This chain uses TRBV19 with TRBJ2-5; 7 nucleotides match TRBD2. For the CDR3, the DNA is TGTGCCAGTAGTATGGGAGGGGATCAAAAGGGGCGAGAGACCCAGTACTTC. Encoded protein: CASSMGGDQKGRETQYF.